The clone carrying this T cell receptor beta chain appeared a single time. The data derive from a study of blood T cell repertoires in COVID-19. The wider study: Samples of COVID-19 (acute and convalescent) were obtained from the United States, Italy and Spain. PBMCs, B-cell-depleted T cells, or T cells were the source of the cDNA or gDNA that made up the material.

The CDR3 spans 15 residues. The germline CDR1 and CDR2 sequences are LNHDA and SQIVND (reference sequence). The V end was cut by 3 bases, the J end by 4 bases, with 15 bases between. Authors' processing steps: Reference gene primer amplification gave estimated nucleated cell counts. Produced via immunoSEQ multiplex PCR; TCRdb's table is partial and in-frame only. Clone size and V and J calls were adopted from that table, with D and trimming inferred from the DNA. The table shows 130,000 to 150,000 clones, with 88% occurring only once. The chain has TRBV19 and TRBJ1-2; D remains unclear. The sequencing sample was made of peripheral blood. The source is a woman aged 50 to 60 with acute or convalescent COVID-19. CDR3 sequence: CASSMVRRRGYGYTF. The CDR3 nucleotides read TGTGCCAGTAGTATGGTCCGGAGGCGGGGCTATGGCTACACCTTC.